The 25 T cell receptor beta chains reported below all come from one sample, sequenced in a study of blood T cell repertoires in COVID-19. Using immunoSEQ multiplex PCR, the repertoire was profiled, and TCRdb retains in-frame clones only, with some absent. The data show hundreds of thousands of clones, 87% seen once. Sequences were obtained from peripheral blood. These receptors originate from a man aged 60 to 69 who had recovered from COVID-19.

This clone was counted once. V and J are TRBV7-9 and TRBJ1-4; D gene ambiguous. The germline V gene encodes CDR1 SEHNR and CDR2 FQNEAQ (reference sequence). This CDR3 contains 16 residues. The germline V and J ends were trimmed by 5 bases and 0 bases, with 13 bases remaining between them. CDR3 region: CASSPRGPTTNEKLFF. The DNA of the CDR3 is TGTGCCAGCAGCCCGAGAGGGCCGACAACTAATGAAAAACTGTTTTTT.

This clone was found once. The V and J genes are TRBV5-1 and TRBJ2-3; 7 bases align to TRBD1. V dropped 4 bases and J dropped 4; count of bases not matched to a gene: 9. Germline V gene sequence: CDR1 SGHRS, CDR2 YFSETQ. The CDR3 has 15 amino acids. For the CDR3, the DNA is TGCGCCAGCAGCCCCCGGGAAGGGGGCTCAGATACGCAGTATTTT. Its translation is CASSPREGGSDTQYF.

The chain combines TRBV19 with TRBJ2-7, with D possibly TRBD1 on 6 matching bases. V was clipped by 5 bases and J by 2 bases, with 13 bases between them. The germline V gene has CDR1 LNHDA and CDR2 SQIVND (reference sequence). The CDR3 sequence is 14 residues long. The CDR3 DNA sequence: TGTGCCAGTAGTTCCACAGGGACAACCTACGAGCAGTACTTC. This gives the protein CASSSTGTTYEQYF.

The chain has TRBV29-1 and TRBJ2-3, with a weak D call TRBD2 (5 bases). V lost 3 bases to trimming and J lost 3 bases, with 10 bases between them. The CDR3 covers 13 residues. Germline V gives CDR1 SQVTM, CDR2 ANQGSEA. The CDR3 DNA is TGCAGCGTTGAGACTACTAGAACAGATACGCAGTATTTT. Amino acid sequence: CSVETTRTDTQYF.

The rearrangement joins TRBV6-6 to TRBJ1-1, with D possibly TRBD1 on 5 matching bases. V lost 10 bases, J lost 0 bases, and 15 bases lay in between. Germline V gene lookup returns CDR1 MNHNY and CDR2 SVGAGI (reference sequence). The CDR3 is made up of 14 amino acids. The CDR3 here is CAIRQTDLNTEAFF. The CDR3 DNA sequence: TGTGCCATCAGACAGACGGACTTGAACACTGAAGCTTTCTTT.

This sequence joins TRBV4-1 and TRBJ1-2; 7 positions match TRBD1. This CDR3 spans 14 amino acids. V lost 8 bases, J lost 2 bases, and 8 bases stayed unmatched. CDR1 is MGHRA, CDR2 YSYEKL, per germline. The CDR3 loop is CASGTGEINYGYTF. The CDR3 nucleotides read TGCGCCAGCGGAACAGGGGAGATCAACTATGGCTACACCTTC.

This chain joins TRBV7-6 and TRBJ1-6; perhaps TRBD1 as D (6 bases). In germline, CDR1 is SGHVS, CDR2 FNYEAQ. With 5 bases removed from V and 9 bases from J, the gap between germline ends came to 17 bases. The length of the CDR3 is 15 residues. The CDR3 DNA reads as TGTGCCAGCAGCCCATCAGGGGCTACGGGTTCACCCCTCCACTTT. Translating it yields CASSPSGATGSPLHF.

J is TRBJ1-2 and V is TRBV20-1, with a possible D match to TRBD1 (5 bases). There are 13 residues in the CDR3. Trimming took 3 bases from V and 4 from J, leaving 12 bases between them. In germline, CDR1 is DFQATT, CDR2 SNEGSKA (reference sequence). The CDR3 region is CSASERTFYGYTF. For the CDR3, the DNA is TGCAGTGCTAGTGAAAGGACATTCTATGGCTACACCTTC.

The chain combines TRBV6-6 with TRBJ2-7; 11 bases fit TRBD1. The CDR3 contains 15 residues. The junction had 0 bases not matched to a gene; V was cut back by 0 bases and J by 2 bases. Germline CDR1 reads MNHNY; CDR2 reads SVGAGI (reference sequence). DNA of the CDR3: TGTGCCAGCAGTTACTCGGGACAGGGGGCCTACGAGCAGTACGTC. Translation gives CASSYSGQGAYEQYV.

The gene calls are TRBV6-5 and TRBJ1-1; no definite D call. Trimming removed 7 bases from V and 3 bases from J, with 18 bases in between. Germline CDR1 and CDR2: MNHEY and SVGAGI. This CDR3 region has 15 residues. The CDR3 DNA reads as TGTGCCAGCAAAACGTCCCCACTTTTTTACACTGAAGCTTTCTTT. Translation gives CASKTSPLFYTEAFF.

V and J are TRBV18 and TRBJ1-1; tentative D call: TRBD1 (5 bases). CDR3 size: 14 residues. V was cut by 6 bases and J by 0 bases, with 11 bases left in between. Germline CDR1 is KGHSH and CDR2 is LQKENI. The CDR3 DNA follows: TGTGCCAGCTCTCCGGGGGGAATGAACACTGAAGCTTTCTTT. It specifies CASSPGGMNTEAFF.

This clone has just one count. The rearrangement uses TRBV3-1 (or the pseudogene TRBV3-2) and TRBJ2-5, with 11 bases lining up with TRBD2. CDR3 size: 15 residues. The V gene's germline CDR1 is LGHDT and CDR2 YNNKEL (reference sequence). The V gene end was trimmed by 1 base and the J gene end by 5 bases; junction bases not matched to a gene: 3. The CDR3 region has the DNA TGTGCCAGCAGCCAAGTAGCGGGGGGGGGTGAGACCCAGTACTTC. Protein sequence: CASSQVAGGGETQYF.

This sequence joins TRBV10-3 and TRBJ2-7; D is unresolved. There are 12 residues in the CDR3. V lost 6 bases and J 4 bases, leaving 10 bases between the germline ends. The germline V gene encodes CDR1 ENHRY and CDR2 SYGVKD. The DNA for the CDR3 is TGTGCCATCAGCCCCACACGATACGAGCAGTACTTC. It is translated as CAISPTRYEQYF.

V usage is TRBV4-1 and J usage is TRBJ1-4; 11 positions match TRBD1. Germline CDR1 reads MGHRA; CDR2 reads YSYEKL. V lost 3 bases, J lost 5 bases, and 5 bases stayed unmatched. The CDR3 runs 16 residues. The CDR3 region is CASSQARTGGNEKLFF. CDR3 sequence (DNA): TGCGCCAGCAGCCAGGCCCGGACAGGGGGCAATGAAAAACTGTTTTTT.

The rearrangement joins TRBV12-2 to TRBJ2-7; the table's D call, TRBD2, has no DNA check behind it. TRBV12-2 is an annotated pseudogene. The CDR3 loop spans 17 amino acids. In DNA form, the CDR3 reads TGTGCAAGTCGCTTAACCCAAGGACTAGCGGGGCCCTACGAGCAGTACTTC. It yields the protein CASRLTQGLAGPYEQYF.

Turning to this clone: Other DNA sequences in this sample translate to the same CDR3. The CDR3 region is CASSPGLAGGETQYF. DNA for the CDR3: TGTGCCAGCAGCCCCGGACTAGCGGGGGGGGAGACCCAGTACTTC. The chain employs TRBV7-8 and TRBJ2-5; 15 bases align to TRBD2. This CDR3 region has 15 residues. The germline gives CDR1 SGHVS, CDR2 FQNEAQ. The J segment lost 5 bases and the V segment lost 5 bases, leaving 3 bases of the junction unmatched. The full variable domain, with the rest looked up from reference TRBV7-8 and TRBJ2-5, is GAGVSQSPRYKVAKRGQDVALRCDPISGHVSLFWYQQALGQGPEFLTYFQNEAQLDKSGLPSDRFFAERPEGSVSTLKIQRTQQEDSAVYLCASSPGLAGGETQYFGPGTRLLVL.

This clone was detected only a few times. The J gene is TRBJ2-1, the V gene TRBV5-1, with 8 positions matching TRBD2. This CDR3 region has 17 residues. Germline V gene data show CDR1 as SGHRS and CDR2 as YFSETQ. V was pared by 0 bases and J by 8 bases, with 13 bases of the junction left unmatched. The CDR3 nucleotides are TGCGCCAGCAGCTTGGCCGCCTACGGGGGGGCCGGGGATGAGCAGTTCTTC. Translated: CASSLAAYGGAGDEQFF.

This clone was observed a few times. This chain joins TRBV18 and TRBJ1-2, with 9 bases aligning to TRBD1. The CDR3 is made up of 13 amino acids. Germline CDR1 reads KGHSH; CDR2 reads LQKENI. J gave up 7 bases and V 3 bases, and 3 bases lay outside the gene matches. In nucleotides, the CDR3 is TGTGCCAGCTCACCCGGACAGGGGAGTGGCTACACCTTC. Translating gives CASSPGQGSGYTF.

The CDR3 loop is CATRRDRVRGSWEPQHF. CDR3 in DNA: TGCGCCACCCGCCGGGACAGGGTTCGCGGAAGTTGGGAGCCCCAGCATTTT. The V call is TRBV10-2, the J call TRBJ1-5; 9 positions match TRBD1. V shed 10 bases, J shed 8 bases, and the junction held 21 bases outside the gene matches. The CDR3 length is 17 residues. Germline V lookup: CDR1 WSHSY, CDR2 SAAADI.

This sequence joins TRBV6-1 and TRBJ2-7; unclear D gene. The germline V gene encodes CDR1 MNHNS and CDR2 SASEGT. The CDR3 is 16 amino acids. V lost 2 bases to trimming and J lost 1 base, with 15 bases between them. CDR3 residues: CASSEWQRKNSYEQYV. The CDR3 DNA is TGTGCCAGCAGTGAATGGCAGAGGAAGAATTCCTACGAGCAGTACGTC.

The chain is built from TRBV11-2 and TRBJ2-2, with 7 bases that match TRBD1. V gave up 5 bases and J gave up 6 bases; unmatched junction bases: 12. The germline V gene encodes CDR1 SGHAT and CDR2 FQNNGV. The CDR3 has 16 residues. CDR3 sequence reads: CASSTRQGSLAGELFF. CDR3 in DNA: TGTGCCAGCAGCACCCGACAGGGATCGCTGGCCGGGGAGCTGTTTTTT.

CDR3 loop: CASSLDNRAINEQFF. The CDR3 DNA reads TGTGCCAGCAGCTTAGATAACAGGGCGATCAATGAGCAGTTCTTC. This chain joins TRBV7-9 and TRBJ2-1; D is possibly TRBD1 (6 bases). This CDR3 is built from 15 residues. The V end lost 1 base, the J end lost 6 bases, and 13 bases lay between the germline ends. CDR1 is SEHNR and CDR2 is FQNEAQ in the germline V gene (reference sequence).

The chain joins TRBV29-1 to TRBJ1-2; weak D call: TRBD1 (5 bases). CDR3 length: 11 residues. CDR1 is SQVTM and CDR2 is ANQGSEA in the germline V gene. Trimming left V 3 bases short and J 5 bases short, with 7 bases between. In nucleotides, the CDR3 is TGCAGCGTTGATAGACAGTATGGCTACACCTTC. Its protein product is CSVDRQYGYTF.

The rearrangement uses TRBV28 and TRBJ2-3; perhaps TRBD1 as D (6 bases). Germline-derived CDR1 and CDR2 are MDHEN and SYDVKM. The CDR3 covers 15 residues. The V end lost 6 bases, the J end lost 1 base, and 14 bases lay between the germline ends. The chain's CDR3 is CASSTPGVGTDTQYF. Here the CDR3 DNA reads TGTGCCAGCAGCACCCCAGGGGTTGGCACAGATACGCAGTATTTT.

The genes are TRBV12-3 or TRBV12-4 and TRBJ2-7; the match to TRBD1 covers 10 bases. After removal of 3 bases from V and 11 bases from J, the junction contained 4 bases not matched to a gene. The CDR3 covers 12 residues. For the CDR3, the DNA is TGTGCCAGCAGTTTCTTGGACAGGGGGAAGTACTTC. Its translation is CASSFLDRGKYF.